The 2 T cell receptor beta chains in this list originate from one sample, sequenced in a study of identical twins. MiXCR, applied by TCRdb to the 5' RACE reads, yields one record per CDR3 protein. The sample lists 1.5 million to 2 million distinct CDR3 sequences; under 35% were seen once. The specimen was cord blood. Receptors originate from a newborn girl in good health.

This clonotype was observed a few times. This chain connects TRBV27 to TRBJ2-7; D unresolved. Trimming pared 4 bases from V and 2 bases from J, leaving 9 bases between. CDR1 is MNHEY, CDR2 SMNVEV, per germline (reference sequence). There are 13 residues in the CDR3. CDR3 loop: CASSSAGPYEQYF. Here the CDR3 DNA reads TGTGCCAGCAGTTCAGCAGGACCCTACGAGCAGTACTTC.

This chain links TRBV3-1 with TRBJ1-5; TRBD1 agrees at 7 bases. Germline trimming cut 4 bases from V and 5 bases from J; bases unmatched to any gene: 8. CDR1 LGHDT and CDR2 YNNKEL come from the germline V gene (reference sequence). There are 15 residues in the CDR3. CDR3 in DNA: TGTGCCAGCAGCCCGGGGACAGCCTTCTATCAGCCCCAGCATTTT. Its protein is CASSPGTAFYQPQHF.